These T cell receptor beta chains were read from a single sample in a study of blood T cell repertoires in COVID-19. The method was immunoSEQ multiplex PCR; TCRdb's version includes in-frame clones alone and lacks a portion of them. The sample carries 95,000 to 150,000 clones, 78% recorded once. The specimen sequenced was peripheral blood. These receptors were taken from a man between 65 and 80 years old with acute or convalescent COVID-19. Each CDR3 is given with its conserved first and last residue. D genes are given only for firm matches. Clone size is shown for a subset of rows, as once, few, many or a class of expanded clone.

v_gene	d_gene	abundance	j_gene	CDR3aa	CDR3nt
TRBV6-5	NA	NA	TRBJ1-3	CASSRTSGNTIYF	TGTGCCAGCAGCAGGACATCTGGAAACACCATATATTTT
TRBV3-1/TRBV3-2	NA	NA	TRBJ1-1	CASSQGHLNTEAFF	TGTGCCAGCAGCCAAGGACACCTGAACACTGAAGCTTTCTTT
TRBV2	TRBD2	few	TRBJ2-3	CASSGPSGGADTQYF	TGTGCCAGCTCAGGTCCTAGCGGGGGCGCAGATACGCAGTATTTT
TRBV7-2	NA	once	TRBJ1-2	CASSVPLRGSNYGYTF	TGTGCCAGCAGCGTCCCTCTCCGGGGATCGAACTATGGCTACACCTTC
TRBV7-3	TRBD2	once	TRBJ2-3	CASSQLAGGSDTQYF	TGTGCCAGCAGCCAACTAGCGGGGGGGTCAGATACGCAGTATTTT
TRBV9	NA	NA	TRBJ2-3	CASSAPEDTQYF	TGTGCCAGCAGCGCCCCCGAGGATACGCAGTATTTT
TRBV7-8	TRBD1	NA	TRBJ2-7	CASSWKTGISYEQYF	TGTGCCAGCAGCTGGAAGACAGGGATCTCCTACGAGCAGTACTTC
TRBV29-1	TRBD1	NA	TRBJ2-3	CSAASWDSSPDTQYF	TGCAGCGCGGCAAGCTGGGACAGTAGTCCAGATACGCAGTATTTT
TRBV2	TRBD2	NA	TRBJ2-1	CASTRLAGGIYNEQFF	TGTGCCAGCACCAGACTAGCGGGGGGGATTTACAATGAGCAGTTCTTC
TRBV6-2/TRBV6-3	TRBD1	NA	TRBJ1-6	CASSSPGQGINSPLHF	TGTGCCAGCAGTTCCCCGGGACAGGGCATTAATTCACCCCTCCACTTT
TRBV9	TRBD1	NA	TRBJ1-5	CASSVGTGGNSQPQHF	TGTGCCAGCAGCGTAGGGACAGGAGGGAACAGTCAGCCCCAGCATTTT